This T cell receptor (beta chain) was sequenced in a study of cytomegalovirus exposure and HLA in healthy donors. Study findings and constraints: Most TCR sequences were uncommon, yet certain public TCRs appeared in many donors. A prior analysis recorded that most TCR beta V segments were productive about 87% or about 30% of the time.

Researchers ran the PCR with 60 Vbeta and 13 Jbeta primers. Repertoires were generated with immunoSEQ multiplex PCR, while TCRdb's copy carries only in-frame clones and drops some. Of approximately 100,000 clones in the sample, 79% were seen once. The table lists this clone with a few counts. Its cognate antigen is unknown. J was trimmed by 7 bases and V by 0 bases; bases with no gene match: 7. The CDR3 totals 15 residues. CDR1 and CDR2 from the germline V gene are ENHRY and SYGVKD. The receptor's source is a man aged 45-60 years in good health and CMV-seropositive. What was sequenced was PBMCs. V is TRBV10-3 and J is TRBJ1-2; TRBD1 aligns across 8 bases. CDR3 protein: CAISESPTGESGYTF. The CDR3 DNA is TGTGCCATCAGTGAGTCGCCGACAGGGGAAAGTGGCTACACCTTC.